Each of the 19 T cell receptor beta chains below was sequenced from the same sample in a study of blood T cell repertoires in COVID-19 (dated by TCRdb to the early 2020s). Library creation used the immunoSEQ multiplex PCR assay. This immuneACCESS table, as held by TCRdb, lists in-frame sequences with V and J called but not all clones. Of the missing ones, under half trace to an unresolved V gene in checked studies; the others have no known cause. A total of 130,000 or so clones appear in this sample, roughly nine tenths of them only once. Of the sample, about 2.5% falls within the top ten clones. Source material: peripheral blood. Receptors originate from a human donor with COVID-19, enrolled during active disease. The donor label of this sample is uncertain.

The chain is built from TRBV2 and TRBJ1-6, with D unresolved. With 5 bases removed from V and 12 bases from J, the gap between germline ends came to 14 bases. CDR1 is SNHLY and CDR2 is FYNNEI in the germline V gene. This CDR3 is 13 amino acids long. This chain's CDR3 is CASSMATVGPLHF. The CDR3 DNA reads TGTGCCAGCAGTATGGCAACAGTCGGACCCCTCCACTTT.

The chain carries TRBV25-1 and TRBJ2-3, with 13 bases lining up with TRBD2. Trimming at V came to 4 bases and at J to 6 bases, leaving 10 bases not matched to a gene. Germline lookup yields CDR1 MGHDK and CDR2 SYGVNS. This CDR3 contains 17 residues. The CDR3 loop reads CASSARTSGGAGDTQYF. As DNA, the CDR3 is TGTGCCAGCAGTGCCCGAACTAGCGGGGGGGCAGGGGATACGCAGTATTTT.

V gene TRBV5-1 combines with J gene TRBJ1-3; 11 bases fit TRBD1. The V segment lost 5 bases and the J segment 4 bases; nucleotides outside the gene matches: 8. Germline V CDR1 and CDR2: SGHRS, YFSETQ. The CDR3 totals 16 residues. The CDR3 DNA reads as TGCGCCAGCAGGCTCGGGGGACAGGGGGTCGGAAACACCATATATTTT. Residues: CASRLGGQGVGNTIYF.

This sequence joins TRBV18 and TRBJ2-3; no definite D call. The V gene lost 4 bases and the J gene lost 1 base, with 15 bases spanning the gap. Looked up from germline, CDR1 is KGHSH and CDR2 is LQKENI. The CDR3 loop spans 16 amino acids. CDR3 residues: CASSRFEPGGTDTQYF. For the CDR3, the DNA is TGTGCCAGCTCACGATTTGAGCCCGGTGGCACAGATACGCAGTATTTT.

The V and J genes are TRBV24-1 and TRBJ2-3; 10 bases map to TRBD2. Trimming removed 4 bases from V and 0 bases from J; junction bases left unmatched: 3. The CDR3 is made up of 16 amino acids. CDR1 KGHDR and CDR2 SFDVKD come from the germline V gene. CDR3 loop: CATSDATSGSTDTQYF. As DNA, the CDR3 is TGTGCCACCAGTGACGCGACTAGCGGGAGCACAGATACGCAGTATTTT.

The chain couples TRBV10-1 to TRBJ2-2, with a possible D match to TRBD1 (5 bases). The CDR3 totals 14 residues. The germline CDR1 and CDR2 sequences are WNHNN and SYGVQD (reference sequence). V lost 3 bases, J lost 1 base, and 6 bases lay in between. The DNA for the CDR3 is TGCGCCAGCAGTGAAGGGGAGAACACCGGGGAGCTGTTTTTT. Protein: CASSEGENTGELFF.

Written as DNA, the CDR3 is TGTGCCAGTAGACACGGGACAGAGAACACCGGGGAGCTGTTTTTT. Translation: CASRHGTENTGELFF. This chain links TRBV19 with TRBJ2-2, with 7 positions matching TRBD1. This CDR3 comprises 15 residues. Trimming cost V 6 bases and J 1 base; bases outside gene matches: 5. Germline CDR1 LNHDA, CDR2 SQIVND (reference sequence).

V and J are TRBV7-2 and TRBJ1-1, with D uncertain. The CDR3 extends over 14 amino acids. Germline assignment: CDR1 SGHTA and CDR2 FQGNSA. Trimming took off 2 bases at V and 3 bases at J, with 10 bases between the two ends. The CDR3 sequence: CASSLSGLYTEAFF. CDR3 in DNA: TGTGCCAGCAGCTTATCGGGTTTATACACTGAAGCTTTCTTT.

The chain uses TRBV5-1 and TRBJ2-1; 9 bases fit TRBD2. This CDR3 contains 15 residues. In germline, CDR1 is SGHRS, CDR2 YFSETQ. Trimming took 3 bases from V and 3 from J; bases not matched to a gene: 4. DNA of the CDR3: TGCGCCAGCAGCTACTCAGCGGGGGGCTACAATGAGCAGTTCTTC. Translating it yields CASSYSAGGYNEQFF.

DNA of the CDR3: TGTGCCACCAGCAGAGATGCTAGCGGGGGGGTTATCCAACAGGAGCAGTTCTTC. Translation: CATSRDASGGVIQQEQFF. The chain is built from TRBV15 and TRBJ2-1, with 12 bases fitting TRBD2. V trimming: 0 bases; J trimming: 10 bases; junction bases outside the gene matches: 13. Per the germline V gene, CDR1 is LNHNV and CDR2 is YYDKDF (reference sequence). The length of the CDR3 is 18 residues.

CDR3 protein: CASSPLSGNTIYF. Here the CDR3 DNA reads TGCGCCAGCAGCCCACTGTCTGGAAACACCATATATTTT. The V gene is TRBV5-1, the J gene TRBJ1-3; D ambiguous. Germline CDR1 is SGHRS and CDR2 is YFSETQ. This CDR3 comprises 13 residues. Trimming removed 4 bases from V and 1 base from J, with 6 bases in between.

The chain carries TRBV5-1 and TRBJ1-6; TRBD1 matches at 7 bases. The germline CDR1 and CDR2 sequences are SGHRS and YFSETQ. V gave up 4 bases and J gave up 13 bases; unmatched junction bases: 2. CDR3 length: 11 residues. CDR3 sequence reads: CASSQGGPLHF. CDR3 DNA: TGCGCCAGCAGCCAGGGGGGTCCCCTCCACTTT.

This clone was counted a single time. The chain recombines TRBV5-4 with TRBJ2-3; tentative D call: TRBD2 (6 bases). Germline-derived CDR1 and CDR2 are SGHNT and YYREEE (reference sequence). V was clipped by 0 bases and J by 2 bases, with 7 bases between them. The CDR3 extends over 14 amino acids. CDR3 bases: TGTGCCAGCAGCTTGGGGACTACCACAGATACGCAGTATTTT. It specifies CASSLGTTTDTQYF.

The chain couples TRBV25-1 to TRBJ1-5; 9 positions agree with TRBD1. Germline CDR1 is MGHDK and CDR2 is SYGVNS. This CDR3 region has 15 residues. Trimming took 4 bases from V and 4 from J; bases not matched to a gene: 5. The CDR3 loop is CASSGQDRGNQPQHF. The CDR3 DNA reads TGTGCCAGCAGTGGACAGGACAGGGGTAATCAGCCCCAGCATTTT.

The J gene is TRBJ2-5, the V gene TRBV5-6; 10 nucleotides match TRBD1. The CDR3 sequence is 16 residues long. Germline V CDR1 and CDR2: SGHDT, YYEEEE. V lost 3 bases, J lost 3 bases, and 8 bases stayed unmatched. CDR3 protein: CASSSHGTGVKETQYF. In nucleotides, the CDR3 is TGTGCCAGCAGCTCCCACGGGACAGGGGTTAAAGAGACCCAGTACTTC.

The V call is TRBV28, the J call TRBJ2-7, with D unresolved. Trimming cost V 10 bases and J 0 bases, with 19 bases left between them. The CDR3 is 15 amino acids. CDR1 MDHEN and CDR2 SYDVKM come from the germline V gene. Here the CDR3 reads CATFSSGSPSYEQYF. The CDR3 region has the DNA TGTGCCACCTTCTCTTCCGGGTCCCCCTCCTACGAGCAGTACTTC.

The chain couples TRBV7-9 to TRBJ2-3; D is possibly TRBD1 (5 bases). The CDR3 sequence is 14 residues long. Germline V gene sequence: CDR1 SEHNR, CDR2 FQNEAQ (reference sequence). Trimming removed 5 bases from V and 5 bases from J, with 14 bases in between. CDR3 protein: CASSPSTVIDTQYF. The CDR3 nucleotides are TGTGCCAGCAGCCCGTCGACAGTAATAGATACGCAGTATTTT.

The chain recombines TRBV6-5 with TRBJ1-2; D gene unclear. The ends were cut back, 4 bases at V and 7 bases at J, with 4 bases in the middle. Germline loops: CDR1 MNHEY, CDR2 SVGAGI. This CDR3 has 10 residues. The CDR3 loop is CASSLIGYTF. The DNA for the CDR3 is TGTGCCAGCAGTTTAATTGGCTACACCTTC.

This clone was recorded once. The chain employs TRBV5-4 and TRBJ2-7; TRBD1 might be the D (6 bases). The CDR3 has 14 residues. With 4 bases removed from V and 5 bases from J, the gap between germline ends came to 16 bases. CDR1 and CDR2 from the germline V gene are SGHNT and YYREEE (reference sequence). CDR3 DNA: TGTGCCAGCAGCAAATCGACAGGCTGGAACGAGCAGTACTTC. Its protein product is CASSKSTGWNEQYF.